This TCR beta chain is from a study of blood T cell repertoires in COVID-19. Study background: Material from acute and convalescent COVID-19 was sourced from the United States, Italy and Spain. In each case, the material was cDNA or gDNA derived from T cells, B-cell-depleted T cells, or PBMCs.

Under the authors' procedure: Amplifying reference gene primers gave estimates of nucleated cell counts. Only in-frame clones appear in the TCRdb table, and some are missing; sequencing was by immunoSEQ multiplex PCR. The V and J calls and the clone size are those of that table, but D and trimming were determined from the DNA. The profile shows some 60,000 clones, 65% to 85% of them singletons. Between the trimmed V and J ends, which lost 6 bases and 7 bases, there was a span of 16 bases. Germline V gene sequence: CDR1 MNHEY, CDR2 SVGAGI. The CDR3 contains 15 residues. The sequencing sample was made of peripheral blood. This rearrangement joins TRBV6-5 to TRBJ1-6; a weak D match, TRBD1 (5 bases). The source of this sequence is a man aged 55 to 70 with acute or convalescent COVID-19. The CDR3 nucleotides read TGTGCCAGCAGCCTTGGGGGGGGAGGAAATTCACCCCTCCACTTT. The encoded protein is CASSLGGGGNSPLHF.